These 28 T cell receptor beta chains originate from one sample sequenced in a study of CD8+CD57+ T cells in acquired aplastic anemia. The study profiled TCR beta VDJ and CDR3 using genomic DNA as template. TCRdb fed the reads into MiXCR, producing one record per CDR3 protein. Of a few hundred thousand distinct CDR3 sequences listed, 61% are singletons. Material for sequencing was sorted CD4+, CD8+, or CD8+CD57+ T cells (not recorded which) from PBMCs. The receptors originated from a human donor in good health.

In this sample, this clonotype turned up a few times. V and J are TRBV29-1 and TRBJ1-1; D gene uncertain. The germline V gene has CDR1 SQVTM and CDR2 ANQGSEA. V lost 2 bases to trimming and J lost 1 base, with 5 bases between them. This CDR3 contains 12 residues. The CDR3 nucleotides are TGCAGCGTTGAAATGGGGAACACTGAAGCTTTCTTT. Translating gives CSVEMGNTEAFF.

This clonotype was picked up many times. This chain joins TRBV20-1 and TRBJ2-7, with 9 nucleotides matching TRBD2. Germline V gene data show CDR1 as DFQATT and CDR2 as SNEGSKA (reference sequence). V shed 2 bases, J shed 4 bases, and the junction held 6 bases outside the gene matches. This CDR3 is 14 amino acids long. The CDR3 region has the DNA TGCAGTGCTAGATACATTAGCGGGGGTTACGAGCAGTACTTC. Translation: CSARYISGGYEQYF.

The chain links TRBV11-3 to TRBJ2-3, with a possible D match to TRBD2 (7 bases). The V gene's germline CDR1 is SGHNT and CDR2 YENEEA. Trimming left V 7 bases short and J 4 bases short, with 18 bases between. This CDR3 region has 15 residues. CDR3 sequence (DNA): TGTGCCAGCACCCTGGGGGGGCAGCGGGCAGATACGCAGTATTTT. Protein sequence: CASTLGGQRADTQYF.

As regards this clonotype: A junction boundary mismatches the germline segment, possibly from a read error. The rearrangement joins TRBV7-8 to TRBJ2-7; 8 positions match TRBD2. Germline CDR1 and CDR2: SGHVS and FQNEAQ. CDR3 length equals 12 residues. The CDR3 DNA sequence: TGTGCCAGCTCCCGGGGGGGGTACGAGCAGCACTTC. Amino acids: CASSRGGYEQHF.

The sample holds one count of this clonotype. The V and J genes are TRBV12-3 or TRBV12-4 and TRBJ1-6, with TRBD1 identical over 7 bases. V lost 7 bases to trimming and J lost 7 bases; unmatched junction nucleotides: 4. CDR3 size: 13 residues. This CDR3 is CASNKGANSPLHF. The CDR3 DNA reads TGTGCCAGCAATAAGGGGGCGAATTCACCCCTCCACTTT.

As concerns this clonotype: The CDR3 end shows no conserved phenylalanine or tryptophan, and so a read error is likely. The chain recombines TRBV20-1 with TRBJ2-7, with TRBD1 identical over 8 bases. V was pared by 0 bases and J by 5 bases, with 6 bases of the junction left unmatched. CDR1 is DFQATT, CDR2 SNEGSKA, per germline (reference sequence). The CDR3 length is 14 residues. For the CDR3, the DNA is TGCAGTGCTAGAGACCAGGAGACAGGGGACGAGCAGTACCTC. Amino acid sequence: CSARDQETGDEQYL.

This clonotype came up many times. This chain uses TRBV7-9 with TRBJ1-2; a possible D gene is TRBD1 (5 bases). Per germline, CDR1 SEHNR and CDR2 FQNEAQ (reference sequence). Trimming shortened V by 5 bases and J by 3 bases, and 16 bases separated the two germline ends. The CDR3 totals 15 residues. Here the CDR3 reads CASSDLIREDYGYTF. The DNA of the CDR3 is TGTGCCAGCAGCGACCTCATCAGGGAAGACTATGGCTACACCTTC.

This clonotype showed up many times. The V call is TRBV24-1, the J call TRBJ2-2; TRBD1 agrees at 7 bases. Germline V gives CDR1 KGHDR, CDR2 SFDVKD. V shed 4 bases, J shed 5 bases, and the junction held 3 bases outside the gene matches. This CDR3 is 14 amino acids long. The CDR3 is CATSDLTGTGELFF. The CDR3 nucleotides are TGTGCCACCAGTGACTTGACAGGGACCGGGGAGCTGTTTTTT.

This chain uses TRBV7-9 with TRBJ2-5; tentative D call: TRBD1 (5 bases). The V end was cut by 5 bases, the J end by 3 bases, with 19 bases between. Per the germline V gene, CDR1 is SEHNR and CDR2 is FQNEAQ (reference sequence). CDR3 length equals 16 residues. The CDR3 region has the DNA TGTGCCAGCAGCCGGGCGGTCAGGGTGGCAGAAGAGACCCAGTACTTC. It encodes CASSRAVRVAEETQYF. Full variable domain (outside the CDR3, taken from reference TRBV7-9 and TRBJ2-5): DTGVSQNPRHKITKRGQNVTFRCDPISEHNRLYWYRQTLGQGPEFLTYFQNEAQLEKSRLLSDRFSAERPKGSFSTLEIQRTEQGDSAMYLCASSRAVRVAEETQYFGPGTRLLVL.

As concerns this clonotype: The junction differs from germline at one of its ends, possibly a read error. The chain recombines TRBV5-4 with TRBJ1-1; D might be TRBD1 (5 bases). This CDR3 has 15 residues. Germline CDR1 is SGHNT and CDR2 is YYREEE (reference sequence). CDR3 sequence: CASSSGGGQYTEAFF. CDR3 DNA: TGCGCCAGCAGCTCTGGGGGAGGTCAGTATACTGAAGCTTTCTTT.

The gene calls are TRBV6-6 and TRBJ1-6, with 11 positions matching TRBD1. There are 18 residues in the CDR3. V lost 6 bases and J lost 12; bases outside the gene matches: 19. Per germline, CDR1 MNHNY and CDR2 SVGAGI (reference sequence). CDR3 DNA sequence: TGTGCCAGCAGCTACGGGACAGGGGGTACTAGGAGAGATTTACCCCTCCACTTT. As protein: CASSYGTGGTRRDLPLHF.

As concerns this clonotype: The junction does not match germline at one end; this may be a read error. The J gene is TRBJ2-2, the V gene TRBV15, with D possibly being TRBD2 (5 bases). CDR1 is LNHNV and CDR2 is YYDKDF in the germline V gene (reference sequence). The CDR3 is made up of 15 amino acids. In nucleotides, the CDR3 is TGTGCCACCGGCAGACTACTAGAGGGAGCCGGGGAGCTGTTGTTT. This sequence encodes CATGRLLEGAGELLF.

This clonotype was seen just once. The CDR3 region has the DNA TGCAGTGCTAGAGTCGGGGAGCAGTACTTC. It specifies CSARVGEQYF. The chain has TRBV20-1 and TRBJ2-7; no firm D call. This CDR3 has 10 amino acids. Looked up from germline, CDR1 is DFQATT and CDR2 is SNEGSKA (reference sequence). V lost 1 base, J lost 7 bases, and 5 bases lay in between.

This chain joins TRBV11-1 and TRBJ2-6; 7 positions match TRBD1. The CDR3 length is 17 residues. Trimming removed 5 bases from V and 0 bases from J; junction bases left unmatched: 7. The germline V gene has CDR1 SGHAT and CDR2 FQDESV (reference sequence). This CDR3 is CASSHGDSYSGANVLTF. DNA for the CDR3: TGTGCCAGCAGCCATGGGGACAGCTACTCTGGGGCCAACGTCCTGACTTTC. The variable domain in full, with the rest retrieved from reference TRBV11-1 and TRBJ2-6, is EAEVAQSPRYKITEKSQAVAFWCDPISGHATLYWYRQILGQGPELLVQFQDESVVDDSQLPKDRFSAERLKGVDSTLKIQPAELGDSAMYLCASSHGDSYSGANVLTFGAGSRLTVL.

This clonotype was recorded many times. The J gene is TRBJ2-7, the V gene TRBV29-1; D could derive from TRBD1 or TRBD2 (5 bases each). The CDR3 runs to 11 residues. V dropped 4 bases and J dropped 3 bases, with 7 bases sitting between them. Germline values: CDR1 SQVTM, CDR2 ANQGSEA. This chain's CDR3 is CSVGDLYEQYF. In DNA, the CDR3 is TGCAGCGTTGGGGACCTCTACGAGCAGTACTTC.

This clonotype appeared many times. V gene TRBV29-1 combines with J gene TRBJ1-2, with D possibly TRBD1 on 5 matching bases. The CDR3 spans 15 residues. V was cut by 4 bases and J by 3 bases, with 18 bases left in between. Germline V gene sequence: CDR1 SQVTM, CDR2 ANQGSEA. CDR3 loop: CSVGGRDRGHYGYTF. In nucleotides, the CDR3 is TGCAGCGTTGGCGGTAGGGACCGAGGCCACTATGGCTACACCTTC.

The chain links TRBV9 to TRBJ2-5; D might be TRBD2 (6 bases). This CDR3 is 13 amino acids long. Germline V CDR1 and CDR2: SGDLS, YYNGEE. Trimming removed 3 bases from V and 9 bases from J, with 15 bases in between. The CDR3 DNA reads as TGTGCCAGCAGCGGGGACGGGAGCCAGCCCCAGTACTTC. It yields the protein CASSGDGSQPQYF.

The chain carries TRBV24-1 and TRBJ1-5, with D uncertain. Germline lookup yields CDR1 KGHDR and CDR2 SFDVKD. The V gene lost 4 bases and the J gene lost 3 bases, with 3 bases spanning the gap. The CDR3 has 12 amino acids. CDR3 bases: TGTGCCACCAGTGACAACAATCAGCCCCAGCATTTT. Translated: CATSDNNQPQHF.

J is TRBJ1-1 and V is TRBV9; D uncertain. The germline V gene encodes CDR1 SGDLS and CDR2 YYNGEE. V was clipped by 3 bases and J by 1 base, with 10 bases between them. The CDR3 has 14 amino acids. The CDR3 sequence is CASSGKEENTEAFF. As DNA, the CDR3 is TGTGCCAGCAGCGGAAAAGAGGAGAACACTGAAGCTTTCTTT. The full variable domain, in which reference TRBV9 and TRBJ1-1 provide the parts outside the CDR3, is DSGVTQTPKHLITATGQRVTLRCSPRSGDLSVYWYQQSLDQGLQFLIQYYNGEERAKGNILERFSAQQFPDLHSELNLSSLELGDSALYFCASSGKEENTEAFFGQGTRLTVV.

The chain is built from TRBV7-2 and TRBJ2-7; D is possibly TRBD2 (6 bases). Per germline, CDR1 SGHTA and CDR2 FQGNSA. The CDR3 runs to 15 residues. V was pared by 5 bases and J by 6 bases, with 20 bases between. CDR3 nucleotide sequence: TGTGCCAGCAGCCCTCCGAGGACTACCGCGTTCGAGCAGTACTTC. This sequence encodes CASSPPRTTAFEQYF.

This clonotype came up many times. The chain uses TRBV2 and TRBJ2-1; 12 bases are shared with TRBD2. The CDR3 length is 17 residues. The V gene end was trimmed by 2 bases and the J gene end by 10 bases; junction bases not matched to a gene: 12. CDR1 is SNHLY, CDR2 FYNNEI, per germline. The CDR3 spells CASSEIVTSGRFWEQFF. The CDR3 nucleotides read TGTGCCAGCAGTGAAATAGTTACTAGCGGGAGGTTTTGGGAGCAGTTCTTC. The whole variable domain, filled in from reference TRBV2 and TRBJ2-1, reads EPEVTQTPSHQVTQMGQEVILRCVPISNHLYFYWYRQILGQKVEFLVSFYNNEISEKSEIFDDQFSVERPDGSNFTLKIRSTKLEDSAMYFCASSEIVTSGRFWEQFFGPGTRLTVL.

The CDR3 loop is CASSPSSTYEQYF. For the CDR3, the DNA is TGTGCCAGCAGCCCCTCATCCACCTACGAGCAGTACTTC. V and J are TRBV7-2 and TRBJ2-7; D is unclear. V lost 5 bases and J 2 bases, leaving 10 bases between the germline ends. This CDR3 region has 13 residues. CDR1 SGHTA and CDR2 FQGNSA come from the germline V gene.

At least ten counts were recorded for this clonotype. The rearrangement joins TRBV19 to TRBJ1-1; D might be TRBD1 (6 bases). Germline values: CDR1 LNHDA, CDR2 SQIVND (reference sequence). The V end lost 7 bases, the J end lost 1 base, and 10 bases lay between the germline ends. The CDR3 has 13 residues. The CDR3 coding sequence is TGTGCCAGTACCAAGGGGGGGAACACTGAAGCTTTCTTT. This sequence encodes CASTKGGNTEAFF.

This clonotype was observed once. A much larger clone lies a single base off, so this may be a read error. This chain joins TRBV7-2 and TRBJ1-2, with 7 bases that match TRBD1. V was pared by 5 bases and J by 3 bases, with 9 bases of the junction left unmatched. The germline gives CDR1 SGHTA, CDR2 FQGNSA. The length of the CDR3 is 15 residues. In DNA form, the CDR3 reads TGTGCCAGCAGCCAAGACGGGACAGATTACTATGGCTACACCTTC. This encodes CASSQDGTDYYGYTF.

With respect to this clonotype: One end of the junction fails to match germline, which may point to a read error. The chain combines TRBV20-1 with TRBJ1-6; D remains unclear. Germline V lookup: CDR1 DFQATT, CDR2 SNEGSKA (reference sequence). This CDR3 comprises 11 residues. The CDR3 DNA reads as TGCAGTGCTAGCGGCCGGGGTCGGTTCATATTT. Translated, it gives CSASGRGRFIF.

V usage is TRBV19 and J usage is TRBJ2-7; TRBD1 matches 8 bases. Germline V gene sequence: CDR1 LNHDA, CDR2 SQIVND (reference sequence). The ends lost 6 bases at V and 0 bases at J; junction bases unmatched: 4. This CDR3 has 14 residues. This chain's CDR3 is CASRGQENSYEQYF. CDR3 DNA: TGTGCCAGTAGGGGACAGGAGAACTCCTACGAGCAGTACTTC. Complete variable domain (other parts from reference TRBV19 and TRBJ2-7): DGGITQSPKYLFRKEGQNVTLSCEQNLNHDAMYWYRQDPGQGLRLIYYSQIVNDFQKGDIAEGYSVSREKKESFPLTVTSAQKNPTAFYLCASRGQENSYEQYFGPGTRLTVT.

Ten or more counts support this clonotype. This chain joins TRBV29-1 and TRBJ2-2; 9 bases match TRBD1. The length of the CDR3 is 15 residues. The ends lost 7 bases at V and 4 bases at J; junction bases unmatched: 10. Germline V gene lookup returns CDR1 SQVTM and CDR2 ANQGSEA. CDR3 nucleotide sequence: TGCAGCGCTTGGGTGGGACAGGGTAGCACCGGGGAGCTGTTTTTT. This translates into CSAWVGQGSTGELFF.

The chain links TRBV5-1 to TRBJ2-7; D gene unclear. Trimming left V 4 bases short and J 6 bases short, with 14 bases between. The germline CDR1 and CDR2 sequences are SGHRS and YFSETQ. There are 13 residues in the CDR3. CDR3 nucleotide sequence: TGCGCCAGCAGCCCTGCTGGGGTTGGCGAGCAGTACTTC. Encoded protein: CASSPAGVGEQYF.